This entry concerns a single T cell receptor (beta chain). This clone appeared a few times. There is no known antigen for this receptor. Base qualities are not at hand, and no much larger clone is one base apart. The CDR3 goes from the cysteine to the phenylalanine over 13 residues. Only CDR3 DNA remains: 39 bases, in frame from the first base. CDR1 KGHSH and CDR2 LQKENI are derived from the germline V gene. The trim is 3 bases for V and 8 bases for J, with a gap of 11 bases between the germline ends. The record originates from a study of follicular helper T cells after annual influenza vaccination (dated by TCRdb to 2016 to 2017). A note on the overall study: Blood was drawn on days 0, 7 and 28 after each seasonal influenza vaccination. To study recall of cTfh clones, some subjects were followed across successive annual vaccinations spanning the 2013-2014, 2014-2015 and 2015-2016 seasons. One week after vaccination, a second recruited cohort of eleven to twelve subjects (Table S1) displayed a similar ICOS+CD38+ cTfh response. Multi-year samples were available from six subjects, with four subjects covering two vaccination seasons and two subjects covering three seasons. The 2013-2014 samples were cryopreserved, while the 2015 samples were processed right after collection.

The method behind the library was the immunoSEQ multiplex PCR assay. Adaptive Biotechnologies handled the TCRB amplification, library preparation, sequencing and preliminary bioinformatics at Survey level resolution. As for the original processing: Clonality was computed in R as 1 minus normalized Shannon entropy; the Gini index was calculated with the R package ineq. Overlap score was defined as the summed counts of shared sequences divided by the total counts of all sequences in both compared samples. Shared-clonotype significance used Fisher's exact test assuming a theoretical repertoire of 10^7 TCRB sequences. TCRdb holds this immuneACCESS table with in-frame rearrangements only. Some clones are missing; in checked studies, unresolved V genes explain under half, and the rest has no known cause. The DNA was the basis for D and trimming; V, J and clone size are from that table. For this sample there are about 7,100 clones; 82% appear just once. Approximately 1.4% of the sample belongs to the ten largest clones.

Read against the paper, the sample's time point label means: 2015-2016 season, 7 days after influenza vaccination. Adults were given seasonal inactivated influenza vaccine (Fluvarix), and sorted blood CD4 subsets were followed by TCRB sequencing before and after vaccination. Subjects were considered eligible if community-dwelling and if influenza vaccine had not been received in the prior 6 months. Exclusions included influenza vaccine contraindications, substance abuse, HIV/AIDS, active malignancy, immunomodulatory medication and active illness such as respiratory infection. At each time point, somewhere between about 40 and 110 mL of blood was taken. Ficoll-Paque PLUS or SepMate separation was used to isolate PBMC. CXCR5- memory CD4 T cells were sorted as a comparison non-Tfh subset. Cell subsets were sorted from PBMC on a BD FACS Aria before DNA extraction. The research as a whole found: ICOS+CD38+ cTfh clonality correlated with the frequency of that population, and its change correlated with the change in circulating plasmablast frequency. Undersampling of the much larger non-cTfh compartments could not be excluded when assessing influenza clone enrichment. With successive annual vaccinations, a recurrent oligoclonal ICOS+CD38+ cTfh response was recalled, and this response contained tetramer and AIM influenza-specific clonotypes. Productive TCRB sequences were recovered from only about 8.5-22% of analyzed cells, so rare clonotypes could not be sampled. Day 7 ICOS+CD38+ clones were most often found later in ICOS-CD38- cTfh, suggesting that subset may serve as a memory reservoir.

Sequences were derived from CXCR5- memory CD4+ T cells sorted from blood, sampled 7 days after influenza vaccination. The meaning of the sample's cell subset or site label: CXCR5- memory CD4 T cells. Rearrangement joined TRBV18 to TRBJ1-3; the D gene is not confidently resolved. The receptor was derived from an adult who received the influenza vaccine. The CDR3 is CASSPRTRDTIYF. The DNA sequence is as follows: TGTGCCAGCTCACCCCGGACCCGGGACACCATATATTTT.